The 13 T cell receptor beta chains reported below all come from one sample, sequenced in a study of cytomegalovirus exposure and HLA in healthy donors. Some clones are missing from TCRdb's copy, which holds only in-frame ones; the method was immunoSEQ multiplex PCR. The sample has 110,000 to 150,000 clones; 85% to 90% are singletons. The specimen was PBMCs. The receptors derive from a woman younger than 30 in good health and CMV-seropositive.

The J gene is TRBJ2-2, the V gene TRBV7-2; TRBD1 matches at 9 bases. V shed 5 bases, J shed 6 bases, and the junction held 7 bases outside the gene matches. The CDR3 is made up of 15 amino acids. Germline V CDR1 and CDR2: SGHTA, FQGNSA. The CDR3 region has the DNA TGTGCCAGCAGCCCAGGGACAGGGAGGCCCGGGGAGCTGTTTTTT. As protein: CASSPGTGRPGELFF. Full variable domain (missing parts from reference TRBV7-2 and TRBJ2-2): GAGVSQSPSNKVTEKGKDVELRCDPISGHTALYWYRQSLGQGLEFLIYFQGNSAPDKSGLPSDRFSAERTGGSVSTLTIQRTQQEDSAVYLCASSPGTGRPGELFFGEGSRLTVL.

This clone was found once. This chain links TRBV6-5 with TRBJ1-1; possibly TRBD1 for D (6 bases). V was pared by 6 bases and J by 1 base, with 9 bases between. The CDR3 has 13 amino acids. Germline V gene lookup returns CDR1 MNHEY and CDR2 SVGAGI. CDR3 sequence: CASSRDTNTEAFF. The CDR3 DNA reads TGTGCCAGCAGCAGGGACACGAACACTGAAGCTTTCTTT.

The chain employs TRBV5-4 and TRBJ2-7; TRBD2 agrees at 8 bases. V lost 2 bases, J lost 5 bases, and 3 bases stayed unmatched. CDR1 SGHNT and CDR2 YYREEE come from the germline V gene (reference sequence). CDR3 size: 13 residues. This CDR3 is CASSLAGANEQYF. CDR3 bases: TGTGCCAGCAGCTTAGCGGGGGCTAACGAGCAGTACTTC.

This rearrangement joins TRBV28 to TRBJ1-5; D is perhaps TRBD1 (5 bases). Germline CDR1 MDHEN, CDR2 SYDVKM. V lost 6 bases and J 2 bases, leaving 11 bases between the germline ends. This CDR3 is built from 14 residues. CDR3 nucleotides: TGTGCCAGCAGGCAGGGCCATGGCAATCAGCCCCAGCATTTT. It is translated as CASRQGHGNQPQHF. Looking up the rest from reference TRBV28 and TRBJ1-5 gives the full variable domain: DVKVTQSSRYLVKRTGEKVFLECVQDMDHENMFWYRQDPGLGLRLIYFSYDVKMKEKGDIPEGYSVSREKKERFSLILESASTNQTSMYLCASRQGHGNQPQHFGDGTRLSIL.

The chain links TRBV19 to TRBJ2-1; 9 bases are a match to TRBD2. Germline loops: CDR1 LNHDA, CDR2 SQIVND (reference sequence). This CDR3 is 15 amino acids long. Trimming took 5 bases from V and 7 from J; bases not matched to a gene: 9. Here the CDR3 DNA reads TGTGCCAGTAGTGTAGGAGCGGGGGGCCTTAATGAGCAGTTCTTC. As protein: CASSVGAGGLNEQFF.

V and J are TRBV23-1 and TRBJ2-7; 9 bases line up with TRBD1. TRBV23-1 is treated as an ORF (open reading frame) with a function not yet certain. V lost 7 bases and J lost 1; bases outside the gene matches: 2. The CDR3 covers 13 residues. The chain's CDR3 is CASTGTGSYEQYF. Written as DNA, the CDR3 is TGCGCCAGCACCGGGACAGGGTCCTACGAGCAGTACTTC.

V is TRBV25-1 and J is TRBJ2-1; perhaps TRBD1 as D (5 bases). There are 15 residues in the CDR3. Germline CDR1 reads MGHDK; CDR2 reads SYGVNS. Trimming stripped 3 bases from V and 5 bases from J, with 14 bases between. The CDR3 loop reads CASSDFDSTDNEQFF. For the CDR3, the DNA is TGTGCCAGCAGTGATTTCGACAGCACCGACAATGAGCAGTTCTTC. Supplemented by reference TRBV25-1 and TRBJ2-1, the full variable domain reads EADIYQTPRYLVIGTGKKITLECSQTMGHDKMYWYQQDPGMELHLIHYSYGVNSTEKGDLSSESTVSRIRTEHFPLTLESARPSHTSQYLCASSDFDSTDNEQFFGPGTRLTVL.

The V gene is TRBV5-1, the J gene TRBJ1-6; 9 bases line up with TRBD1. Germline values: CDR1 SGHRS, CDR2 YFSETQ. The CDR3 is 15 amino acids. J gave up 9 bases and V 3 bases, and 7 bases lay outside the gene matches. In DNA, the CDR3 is TGCGCCAGCAGCTGGGGGGACAGGGAGGCTTCACCCCTCCACTTT. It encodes CASSWGDREASPLHF.

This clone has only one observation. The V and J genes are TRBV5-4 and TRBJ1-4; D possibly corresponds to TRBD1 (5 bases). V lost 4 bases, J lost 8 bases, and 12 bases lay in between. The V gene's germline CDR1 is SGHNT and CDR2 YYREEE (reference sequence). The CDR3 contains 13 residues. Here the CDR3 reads CASSPGTAEKLFF. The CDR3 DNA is TGTGCCAGCAGCCCCGGGACTGCAGAAAAACTGTTTTTT. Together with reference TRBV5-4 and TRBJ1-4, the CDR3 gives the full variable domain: ETGVTQSPTHLIKTRGQQVTLRCSSQSGHNTVSWYQQALGQGPQFIFQYYREEENGRGNFPPRFSGLQFPNYSSELNVNALELDDSALYLCASSPGTAEKLFFGSGTQLSVL.

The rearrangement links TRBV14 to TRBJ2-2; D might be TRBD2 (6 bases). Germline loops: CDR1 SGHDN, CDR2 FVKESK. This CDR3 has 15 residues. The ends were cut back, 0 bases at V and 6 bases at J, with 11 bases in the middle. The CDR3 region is CASSQDLPGAGELFF. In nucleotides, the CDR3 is TGTGCCAGCAGCCAAGATCTCCCGGGGGCCGGGGAGCTGTTTTTT. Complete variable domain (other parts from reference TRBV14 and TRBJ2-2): EAGVTQFPSHSVIEKGQTVTLRCDPISGHDNLYWYRRVMGKEIKFLLHFVKESKQDESGMPNNRFLAERTGGTYSTLKVQPAELEDSGVYFCASSQDLPGAGELFFGEGSRLTVL.

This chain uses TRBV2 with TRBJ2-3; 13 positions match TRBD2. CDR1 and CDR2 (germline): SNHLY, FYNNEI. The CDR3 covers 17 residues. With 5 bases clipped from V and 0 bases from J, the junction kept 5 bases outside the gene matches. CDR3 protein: CASSRRLAGGSTDTQYF. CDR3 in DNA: TGTGCCAGCAGTCGCAGACTAGCGGGGGGAAGCACAGATACGCAGTATTTT.

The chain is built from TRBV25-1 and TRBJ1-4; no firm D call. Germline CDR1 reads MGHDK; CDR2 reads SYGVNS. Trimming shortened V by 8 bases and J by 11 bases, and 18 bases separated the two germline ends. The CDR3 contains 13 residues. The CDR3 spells CASVERSRGKLFF. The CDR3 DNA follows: TGTGCCAGCGTTGAGAGGAGCCGAGGGAAACTGTTTTTT.

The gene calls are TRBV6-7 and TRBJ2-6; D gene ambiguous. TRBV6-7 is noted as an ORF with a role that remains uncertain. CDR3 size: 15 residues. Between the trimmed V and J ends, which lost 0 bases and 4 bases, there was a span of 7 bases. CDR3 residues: CASSYSTSGANVLTF. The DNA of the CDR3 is TGTGCCAGCAGTTACTCGACATCAGGGGCCAACGTCCTGACTTTC.